These 15 T cell receptor beta chains came from one sample sequenced in a study of blood T cells in healthy people across ages. The authors ran a second PCR of about 6 to 11 cycles using a sample-barcoded 5' primer and a J-beta primer mix. TCRdb recomputed calls from the 5' RACE reads with MiXCR, one row per CDR3 protein. The repertoire holds about 1.1 million distinct CDR3 sequences, with roughly two fifths as singletons. Specimen: blood. The receptor set was obtained from a man younger than 35 in good health.

The V call is TRBV19, the J call TRBJ1-5; TRBD1 might be the D (5 bases). The CDR3 has 14 amino acids. Per germline, CDR1 LNHDA and CDR2 SQIVND (reference sequence). Trimming took 4 bases from V and 3 from J, leaving 10 bases between them. CDR3 protein: CASSTDRFNQPQHF. CDR3 DNA: TGTGCCAGTAGTACAGACAGATTCAATCAGCCCCAGCATTTT.

V is TRBV6-2 or TRBV6-3 and J is TRBJ2-3, with no clear D. The V end was cut by 2 bases, the J end by 2 bases, with 8 bases between. Germline values: CDR1 MNHEY, CDR2 SVGEGT. The CDR3 extends over 14 amino acids. The CDR3 region has the DNA TGTGCCAGCAGTTACAACCTCCCCACAGATACGCAGTATTTT. Translation gives CASSYNLPTDTQYF.

This clonotype showed up just a few times. The chain joins TRBV9 to TRBJ2-3; no definite D call. Germline loops: CDR1 SGDLS, CDR2 YYNGEE. V lost 3 bases and J lost 6, with 8 bases in between. CDR3 length: 12 amino acids. This chain's CDR3 is CASSASWDTQYF. The CDR3 DNA follows: TGTGCCAGCAGCGCCTCTTGGGATACGCAGTATTTT.

The sample holds a few counts of this clonotype. The J gene is TRBJ1-5, the V gene TRBV11-2; TRBD1 matches 9 bases. Germline trimming cut 2 bases from V and 7 bases from J; bases unmatched to any gene: 6. The CDR3 has 15 amino acids. CDR1 is SGHAT and CDR2 is FQNNGV in the germline V gene. The DNA for the CDR3 is TGTGCCAGCAGCTTAACAGGGGGCGCTTCCCAGCCCCAGCATTTT. Protein product: CASSLTGGASQPQHF.

Details on this clonotype: An end of the junction differs from the germline gene, which may be a read error. As DNA, the CDR3 is TGTGCCGGCAGTGGAAATTACAATGAGCAGTTCTTC. It is translated as CAGSGNYNEQFF. The chain recombines TRBV25-1 with TRBJ2-1; D not resolved. Germline CDR1 and CDR2: MGHDK and SYGVNS. The CDR3 has 12 amino acids.

This clonotype was seen a handful of times. The chain has TRBV6-1 and TRBJ1-1; D gene unclear. V was trimmed by 10 bases and J by 1 base, leaving 28 bases between them. This CDR3 region has 18 residues. Germline CDR1 MNHNS, CDR2 SASEGT. The CDR3 coding sequence is TGTGCCACCCGACCCTCCCTGTTTACAGAGCCTTGGAACACTGAAGCTTTCTTT. It yields the protein CATRPSLFTEPWNTEAFF.

The genes are TRBV4-1 and TRBJ1-2; possibly TRBD1 for D (5 bases). Germline values: CDR1 MGHRA, CDR2 YSYEKL. CDR3 length equals 16 residues. V was clipped by 4 bases and J by 4 bases, with 19 bases between them. CDR3 loop: CASSRGTYPTFYGYTF. Here the CDR3 DNA reads TGCGCCAGCAGCCGGGGGACCTACCCTACCTTCTATGGCTACACCTTC.

CDR3 loop: CASSWGAESTNEKLFF. CDR3 bases: TGTGCCAGCAGCTGGGGAGCGGAATCAACTAATGAAAAACTGTTTTTT. This sequence joins TRBV5-8 and TRBJ1-4; D is uncertain. Germline assignment: CDR1 SGHTS and CDR2 YDEGEE. The CDR3 runs 16 residues. Trimming shortened V by 3 bases and J by 0 bases, and 12 bases separated the two germline ends.

The J gene is TRBJ1-3, the V gene TRBV6-2 or TRBV6-3, with unresolved D. Germline CDR1 and CDR2: MNHEY and SVGEGT. Deletions cut 2 bases from V and 0 bases from J, with 8 bases between. The CDR3 contains 15 residues. As DNA, the CDR3 is TGTGCCAGCAGTTACCCATTCTACTCTGGAAACACCATATATTTT. This encodes CASSYPFYSGNTIYF.

With regard to this clonotype: A much larger clone is a single base away; this may be a read error. V usage is TRBV5-1 and J usage is TRBJ2-3; D gene uncertain. V was trimmed by 1 base and J by 0 bases, leaving 6 bases between them. Per the germline V gene, CDR1 is SGHRS and CDR2 is YFSETQ. This CDR3 spans 14 amino acids. The CDR3 DNA follows: TGCGCCAGCAGCTTGACGGACAGCACAGATACGCAGTATTTT. Translation: CASSLTDSTDTQYF.

The chain combines TRBV3-1 with TRBJ1-2, with D hard to call. CDR3 length: 14 amino acids. Trimming removed 0 bases from V and 4 bases from J, with 9 bases in between. Germline assignment: CDR1 LGHDT and CDR2 YNNKEL (reference sequence). CDR3 protein: CASSQDGSGYGYTF. As DNA, the CDR3 is TGTGCCAGCAGCCAAGATGGATCAGGCTATGGCTACACCTTC.

This clonotype has a count of ten or more. The V call is TRBV5-1, the J call TRBJ1-1; D is uncertain. The ends were cut back, 0 bases at V and 7 bases at J, with 10 bases in the middle. This CDR3 is built from 13 residues. Germline V gene lookup returns CDR1 SGHRS and CDR2 YFSETQ. The CDR3 nucleotides are TGCGCCAGCAGCTTGGCCGGAAACGGTGAAGCTTTCTTT. Translated: CASSLAGNGEAFF.

A few counts support this clonotype. The rearrangement links TRBV20-1 to TRBJ1-6, with 10 bases fitting TRBD1. The CDR3 loop spans 15 amino acids. Germline V gives CDR1 DFQATT, CDR2 SNEGSKA (reference sequence). V lost 7 bases to trimming and J lost 7 bases; unmatched junction nucleotides: 10. In nucleotides, the CDR3 is TGCAGTGTTACCCGACAGGGGGCAAGAAATTCACCCCTCCACTTT. Protein product: CSVTRQGARNSPLHF.

This clonotype was recorded a few times. V is TRBV27 and J is TRBJ2-5, with 10 positions matching TRBD1. Germline V lookup: CDR1 MNHEY, CDR2 SMNVEV (reference sequence). V was pared by 5 bases and J by 0 bases, with 12 bases of the junction left unmatched. This CDR3 is 18 amino acids long. The CDR3 region has the DNA TGTGCCAGCAGTCCGCGAAAAGGGACAGGGGACTACCAAGAGACCCAGTACTTC. Amino acids: CASSPRKGTGDYQETQYF.

Written as DNA, the CDR3 is TGTGCCGGTCTAGCGACAGGGAACACTGAAGCTTTCTTT. This translates into CAGLATGNTEAFF. The V and J genes are TRBV6-6 and TRBJ1-1, with D perhaps matching TRBD1 (6 bases). Between the trimmed V and J ends, which lost 11 bases and 1 base, there was a span of 14 bases. The germline gives CDR1 MNHNY, CDR2 SVGAGI (reference sequence). The CDR3 runs 13 residues.